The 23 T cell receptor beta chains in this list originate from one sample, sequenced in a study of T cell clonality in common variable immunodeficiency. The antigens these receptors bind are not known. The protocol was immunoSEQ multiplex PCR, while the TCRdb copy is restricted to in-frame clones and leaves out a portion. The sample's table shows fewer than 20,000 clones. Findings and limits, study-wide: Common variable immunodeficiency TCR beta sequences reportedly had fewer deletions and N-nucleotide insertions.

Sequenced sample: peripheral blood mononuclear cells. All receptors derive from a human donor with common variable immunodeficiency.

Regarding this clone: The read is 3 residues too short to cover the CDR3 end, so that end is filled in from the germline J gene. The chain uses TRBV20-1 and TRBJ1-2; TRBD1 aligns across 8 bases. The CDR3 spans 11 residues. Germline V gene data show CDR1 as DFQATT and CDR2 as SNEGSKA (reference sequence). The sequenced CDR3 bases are TGCAGTCGTCGGACAGGGATAGGC. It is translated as CSRRTGIG. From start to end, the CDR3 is CSRRTGIGYTF.

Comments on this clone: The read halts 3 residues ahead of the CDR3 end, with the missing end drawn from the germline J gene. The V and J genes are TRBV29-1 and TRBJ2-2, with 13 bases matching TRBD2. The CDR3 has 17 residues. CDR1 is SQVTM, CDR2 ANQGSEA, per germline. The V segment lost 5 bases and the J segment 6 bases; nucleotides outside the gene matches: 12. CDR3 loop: CSVFQPGLAGAAGELFF. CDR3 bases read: TGCAGCGTTTTCCAACCTGGACTAGCGGGAGCGGCCGGGGAG.

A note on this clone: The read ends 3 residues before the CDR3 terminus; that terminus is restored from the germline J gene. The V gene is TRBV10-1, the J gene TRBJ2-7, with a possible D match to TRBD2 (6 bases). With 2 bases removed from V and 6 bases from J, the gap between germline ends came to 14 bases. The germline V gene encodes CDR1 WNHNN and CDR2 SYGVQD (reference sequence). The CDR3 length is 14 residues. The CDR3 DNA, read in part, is TGCGCCAGCAGTGAGACTAGCAAAGTTTGCGAG. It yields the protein CASSETSKVCE. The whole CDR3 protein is CASSETSKVCEQYF.

The CDR3 loop reads CASSPDTGELFF. The part of the CDR3 DNA that was read is TGTGCCAGCAGCCCGGACACCGGGGAG. The J gene is TRBJ2-2, the V gene TRBV7-6; D unresolved. The sequence runs out 3 residues before the end of the CDR3; the remainder is reconstructed from the germline J gene. V lost 5 bases to trimming and J lost 3 bases, with 4 bases between them. The CDR3 is made up of 12 amino acids. The germline gives CDR1 SGHVS, CDR2 FNYEAQ.

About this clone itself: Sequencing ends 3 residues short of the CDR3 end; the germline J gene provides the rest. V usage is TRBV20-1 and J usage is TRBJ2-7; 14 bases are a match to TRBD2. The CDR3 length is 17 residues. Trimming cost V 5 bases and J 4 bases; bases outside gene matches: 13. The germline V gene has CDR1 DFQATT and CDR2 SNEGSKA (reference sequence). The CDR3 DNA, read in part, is TGCAGTGCTGGGGGAGGACTAGCGGGAGGCCTCATTTACGAG. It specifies CSAGGGLAGGLIYE. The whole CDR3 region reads CSAGGGLAGGLIYEQYF.

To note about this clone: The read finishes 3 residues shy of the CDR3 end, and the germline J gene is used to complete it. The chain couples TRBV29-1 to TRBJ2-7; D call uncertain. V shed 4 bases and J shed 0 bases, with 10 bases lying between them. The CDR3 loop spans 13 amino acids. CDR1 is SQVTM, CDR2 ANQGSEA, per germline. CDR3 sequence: CSVVDASSYEQYF. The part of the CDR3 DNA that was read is TGCAGCGTTGTCGATGCGAGCTCCTACGAG.

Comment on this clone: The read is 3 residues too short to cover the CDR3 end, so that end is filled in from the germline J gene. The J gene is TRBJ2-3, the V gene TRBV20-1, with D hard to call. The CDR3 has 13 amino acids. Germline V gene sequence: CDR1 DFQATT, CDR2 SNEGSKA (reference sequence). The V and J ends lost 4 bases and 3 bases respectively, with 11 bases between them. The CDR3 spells CSAKVSGTDTQYF. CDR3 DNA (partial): TGCAGTGCTAAAGTGTCCGGGACAGATACG.

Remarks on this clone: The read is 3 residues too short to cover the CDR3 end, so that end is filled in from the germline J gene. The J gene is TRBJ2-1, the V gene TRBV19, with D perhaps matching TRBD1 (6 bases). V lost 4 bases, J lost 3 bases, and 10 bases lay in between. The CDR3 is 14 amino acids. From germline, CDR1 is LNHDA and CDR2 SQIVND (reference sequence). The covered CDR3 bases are TGTGCCAGTAGTACGAGGACAGTCTACAATGAG. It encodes CASSTRTVYNE. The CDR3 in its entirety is CASSTRTVYNEQFF.

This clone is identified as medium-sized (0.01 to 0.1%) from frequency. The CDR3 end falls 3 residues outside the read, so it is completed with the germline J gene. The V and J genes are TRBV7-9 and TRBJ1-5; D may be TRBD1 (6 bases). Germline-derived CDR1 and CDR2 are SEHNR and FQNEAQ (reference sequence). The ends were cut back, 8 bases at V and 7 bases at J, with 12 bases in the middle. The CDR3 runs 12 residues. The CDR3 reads CASSQGGQPQHF. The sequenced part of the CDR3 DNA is TGTGCCAGCTCACAGGGTGGACAGCCC.

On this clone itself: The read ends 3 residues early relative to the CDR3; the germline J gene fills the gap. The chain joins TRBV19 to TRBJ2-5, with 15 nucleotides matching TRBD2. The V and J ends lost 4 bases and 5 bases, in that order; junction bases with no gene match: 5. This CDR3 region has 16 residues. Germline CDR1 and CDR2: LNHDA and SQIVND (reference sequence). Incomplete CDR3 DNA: TGTGCCAGTAGTAAAGGACTAGCGGGAGGGTCGGAGACC. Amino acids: CASSKGLAGGSET. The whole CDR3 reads CASSKGLAGGSETQYF.

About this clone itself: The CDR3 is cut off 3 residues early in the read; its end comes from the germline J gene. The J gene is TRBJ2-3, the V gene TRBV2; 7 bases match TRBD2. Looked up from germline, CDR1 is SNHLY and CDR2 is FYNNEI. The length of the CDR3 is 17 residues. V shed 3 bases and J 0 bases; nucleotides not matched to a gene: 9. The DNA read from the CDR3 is TGTGCCAGCAGTGACGGTTGGGGGGGTTCTAGCACAGATACG. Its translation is CASSDGWGGSSTDT. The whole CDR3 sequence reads CASSDGWGGSSTDTQYF.

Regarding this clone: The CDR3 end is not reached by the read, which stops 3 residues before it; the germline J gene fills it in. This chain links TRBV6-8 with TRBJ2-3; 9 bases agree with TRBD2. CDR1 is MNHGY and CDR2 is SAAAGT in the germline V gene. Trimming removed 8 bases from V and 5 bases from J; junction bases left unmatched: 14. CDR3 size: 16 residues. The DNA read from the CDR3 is TGTGCCAGCGGGTCTAGCGGGACACCCCCCAGAGATACG. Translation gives CASGSSGTPPRDT. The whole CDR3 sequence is CASGSSGTPPRDTQYF.

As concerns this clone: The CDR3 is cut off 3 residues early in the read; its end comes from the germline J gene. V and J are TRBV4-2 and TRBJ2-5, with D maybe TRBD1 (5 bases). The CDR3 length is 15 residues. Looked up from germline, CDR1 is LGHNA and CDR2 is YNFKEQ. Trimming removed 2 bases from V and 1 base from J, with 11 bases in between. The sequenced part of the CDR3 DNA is TGTGCCAGCAGCCAATTCCGGACACCCCAAGAGACC. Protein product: CASSQFRTPQET. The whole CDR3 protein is CASSQFRTPQETQYF.

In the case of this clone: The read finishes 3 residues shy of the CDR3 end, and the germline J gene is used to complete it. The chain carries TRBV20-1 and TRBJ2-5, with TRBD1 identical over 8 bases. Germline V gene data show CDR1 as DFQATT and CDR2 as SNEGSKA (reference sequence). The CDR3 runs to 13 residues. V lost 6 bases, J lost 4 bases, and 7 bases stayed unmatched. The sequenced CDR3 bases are TGCAGTGCGCCGGACAGGGAGAGAGAGACC. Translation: CSAPDRERET. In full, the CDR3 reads CSAPDRERETQYF.

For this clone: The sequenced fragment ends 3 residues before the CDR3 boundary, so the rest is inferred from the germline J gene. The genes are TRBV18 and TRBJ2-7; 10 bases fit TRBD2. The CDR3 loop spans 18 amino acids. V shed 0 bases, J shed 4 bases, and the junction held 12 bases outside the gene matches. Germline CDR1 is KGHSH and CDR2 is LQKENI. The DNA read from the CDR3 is TGTGCCAGCTCACCACCCATTCACGGACTAGCGGTGTTTTACGAG. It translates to CASSPPIHGLAVFYE. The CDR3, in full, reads CASSPPIHGLAVFYEQYF.

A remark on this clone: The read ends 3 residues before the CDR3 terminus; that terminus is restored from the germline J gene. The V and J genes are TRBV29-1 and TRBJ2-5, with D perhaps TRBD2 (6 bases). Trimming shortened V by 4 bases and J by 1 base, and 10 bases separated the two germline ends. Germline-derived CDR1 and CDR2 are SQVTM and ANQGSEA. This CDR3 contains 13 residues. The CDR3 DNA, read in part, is TGCAGCGTTGTTGGGGGGAGCCAAGAGACC. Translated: CSVVGGSQET. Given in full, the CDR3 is CSVVGGSQETQYF.

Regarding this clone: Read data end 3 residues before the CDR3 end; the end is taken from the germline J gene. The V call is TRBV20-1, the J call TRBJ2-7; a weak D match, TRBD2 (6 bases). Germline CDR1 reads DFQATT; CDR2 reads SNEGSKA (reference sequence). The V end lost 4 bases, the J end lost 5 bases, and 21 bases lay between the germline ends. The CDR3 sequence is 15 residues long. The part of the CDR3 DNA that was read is TGCAGTGCTAAAGGTTGGGAGACTAGTCCCAACGAG. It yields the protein CSAKGWETSPNE. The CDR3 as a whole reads CSAKGWETSPNEQYF.

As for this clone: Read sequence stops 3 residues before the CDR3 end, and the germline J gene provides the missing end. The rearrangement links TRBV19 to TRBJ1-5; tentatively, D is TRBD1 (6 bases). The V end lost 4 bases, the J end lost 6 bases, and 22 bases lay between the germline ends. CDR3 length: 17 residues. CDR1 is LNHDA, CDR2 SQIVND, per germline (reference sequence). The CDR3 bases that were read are TGTGCCAGTAGTACTTCCAACCACAGGGTACTCGGTCAGCCC. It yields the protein CASSTSNHRVLGQP. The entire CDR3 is CASSTSNHRVLGQPQHF.

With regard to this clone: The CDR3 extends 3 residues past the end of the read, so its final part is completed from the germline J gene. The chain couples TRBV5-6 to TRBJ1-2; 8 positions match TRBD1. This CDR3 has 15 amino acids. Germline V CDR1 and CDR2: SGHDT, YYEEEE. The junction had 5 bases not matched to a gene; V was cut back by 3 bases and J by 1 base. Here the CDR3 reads CASSSLQGVNYGYTF. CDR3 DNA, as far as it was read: TGTGCCAGCAGCTCGTTACAGGGGGTTAACTATGGC. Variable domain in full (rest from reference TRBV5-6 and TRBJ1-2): DAGVTQSPTHLIKTRGQQVTLRCSPKSGHDTVSWYQQALGQGPQFIFQYYEEEERQRGNFPDRFSGHQFPNYSSELNVNALLLGDSALYLCASSSLQGVNYGYTFGSGTRLTVV.

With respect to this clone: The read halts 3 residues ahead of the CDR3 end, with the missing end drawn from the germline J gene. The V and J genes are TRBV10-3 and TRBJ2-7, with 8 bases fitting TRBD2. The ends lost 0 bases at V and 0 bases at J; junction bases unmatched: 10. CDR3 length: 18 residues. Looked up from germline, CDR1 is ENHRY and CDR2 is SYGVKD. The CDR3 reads CAISESWWSGGFSYEQYF. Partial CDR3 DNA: TGTGCCATCAGTGAGTCTTGGTGGAGCGGGGGATTCTCCTACGAG.

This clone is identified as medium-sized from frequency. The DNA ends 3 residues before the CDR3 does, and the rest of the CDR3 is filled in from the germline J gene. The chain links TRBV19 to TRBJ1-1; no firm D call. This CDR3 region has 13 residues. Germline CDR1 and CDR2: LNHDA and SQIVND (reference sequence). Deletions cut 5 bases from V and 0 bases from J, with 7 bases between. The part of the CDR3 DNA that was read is TGTGCCAGTAGTGGGCAGGTGAACACTGAA. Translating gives CASSGQVNTE. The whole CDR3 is CASSGQVNTEAFF.

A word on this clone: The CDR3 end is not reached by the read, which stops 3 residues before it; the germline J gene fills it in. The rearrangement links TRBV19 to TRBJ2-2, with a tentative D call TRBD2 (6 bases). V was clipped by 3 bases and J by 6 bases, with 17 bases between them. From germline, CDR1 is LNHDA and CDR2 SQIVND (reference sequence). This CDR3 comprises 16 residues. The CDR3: CASSIPAAGSPGELFF. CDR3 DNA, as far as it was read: TGTGCCAGTAGTATCCCCGCTGCGGGAAGCCCCGGGGAG.

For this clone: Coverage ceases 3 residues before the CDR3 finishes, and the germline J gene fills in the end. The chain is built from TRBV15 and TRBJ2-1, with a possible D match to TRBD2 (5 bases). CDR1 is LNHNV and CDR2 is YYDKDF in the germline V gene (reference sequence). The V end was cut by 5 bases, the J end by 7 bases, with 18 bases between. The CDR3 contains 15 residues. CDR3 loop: CATSGSLAGGNEQFF. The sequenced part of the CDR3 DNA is TGTGCCACCAGCGGGTCTCTAGCTGGAGGAAATGAG.